Sequencing of this T cell receptor beta chain was carried out in a study of cytomegalovirus exposure and HLA in healthy donors. Method: immunoSEQ multiplex PCR; TCRdb's copy keeps in-frame clones and lacks some. This table holds 60,000 or so clones, around 90% found once. The germline V gene has CDR1 SGHRS and CDR2 YFSETQ. The CDR3 runs 16 residues. After removal of 1 base from V and 6 bases from J, the junction contained 7 bases not matched to a gene. The sequenced sample was PBMCs. The TCR originated in a woman aged 18-29 years in good health and CMV-seronegative. The rearrangement uses TRBV5-1 and TRBJ1-6, with 7 nucleotides matching TRBD1. The CDR3, as DNA: TGCGCCAGCAGCTTGTCGTTGGCAGGGGGTAATTCACCCCTCCACTTT. Its translation is CASSLSLAGGNSPLHF. The full variable domain, completed using reference TRBV5-1 and TRBJ1-6, is KAGVTQTPRYLIKTRGQQVTLSCSPISGHRSVSWYQQTPGQGLQFLFEYFSETQRNKGNFPGRFSGRQFSNSRSEMNVSTLELGDSALYLCASSLSLAGGNSPLHFGNGTRLTVT.